The 17 T cell receptor beta chains below come from one sample, sequenced in a study of blood T cell repertoires in COVID-19. Assay: immunoSEQ multiplex PCR; the TCRdb copy retains only in-frame clones and omits some. The sample consists of over 110,000 clones, 78% of them appearing once. Sequencing was performed on peripheral blood. The origin of the receptors is a woman aged 55 to 70 with acute or convalescent COVID-19.

This rearrangement joins TRBV30 to TRBJ2-1; TRBD2 agrees at 11 bases. V was clipped by 2 bases and J by 1 base; unmatched bases: 1. CDR1 GTSNPN and CDR2 SVGIG come from the germline V gene (reference sequence). The CDR3 contains 15 residues. This CDR3 is CAWSLAGGSYNEQFF. The CDR3 nucleotides are TGTGCCTGGAGTCTAGCGGGAGGTTCCTACAATGAGCAGTTCTTC.

The chain couples TRBV10-3 to TRBJ2-7, with D unresolved. The CDR3 runs 11 residues. Trimming stripped 3 bases from V and 7 bases from J, with 7 bases between. Germline CDR1 is ENHRY and CDR2 is SYGVKD. The CDR3 sequence is CAISDMREQYF. The CDR3, as DNA: TGTGCCATCAGTGACATGAGGGAGCAGTACTTC.

The chain joins TRBV12-5 to TRBJ2-7; D possibly corresponds to TRBD2 (6 bases). Germline-derived CDR1 and CDR2 are LGHNT and FRNRAP. With 6 bases removed from V and 1 base from J, the gap between germline ends came to 10 bases. The CDR3 has 13 residues. The DNA for the CDR3 is TGTGCTAGTGGGCCCGGGGGTTCCTACGAGCAGTACTTC. It is translated as CASGPGGSYEQYF.

CDR3 amino acids: CATGTGVGYEQYF. The CDR3 DNA sequence: TGTGCCACCGGAACAGGGGTCGGGTACGAGCAGTACTTC. The chain uses TRBV15 and TRBJ2-7; TRBD1 aligns across 7 bases. The germline V gene has CDR1 LNHNV and CDR2 YYDKDF (reference sequence). The CDR3 runs to 13 residues. The V gene end was trimmed by 8 bases and the J gene end by 4 bases; junction bases not matched to a gene: 8.

This clone was detected only a few times. The chain carries TRBV2 and TRBJ2-1; 7 nucleotides align to TRBD2. Per germline, CDR1 SNHLY and CDR2 FYNNEI. There are 13 residues in the CDR3. Trimming cost V 7 bases and J 10 bases; bases outside gene matches: 10. CDR3 nucleotides: TGTGCCAGCAATTTAGCGGGTGCCGGGGAGCAGTTCTTC. The encoded protein is CASNLAGAGEQFF.

The chain is built from TRBV19 and TRBJ2-1, with 9 bases fitting TRBD1. CDR1 and CDR2 (germline): LNHDA, SQIVND (reference sequence). This CDR3 is built from 15 residues. The V and J ends lost 6 bases and 5 bases, in that order; junction bases with no gene match: 8. The CDR3 is CASRDRGLQNNEQFF. CDR3 nucleotides: TGTGCCAGTAGGGACAGGGGACTACAGAACAATGAGCAGTTCTTC. Looking up the rest from reference TRBV19 and TRBJ2-1 gives the full variable domain: DGGITQSPKYLFRKEGQNVTLSCEQNLNHDAMYWYRQDPGQGLRLIYYSQIVNDFQKGDIAEGYSVSREKKESFPLTVTSAQKNPTAFYLCASRDRGLQNNEQFFGPGTRLTVL.

The chain uses TRBV5-1 and TRBJ1-5; 7 nucleotides line up with TRBD1. CDR3 length: 14 amino acids. V dropped 0 bases and J dropped 7; count of bases not matched to a gene: 4. Germline assignment: CDR1 SGHRS and CDR2 YFSETQ. The CDR3 sequence: CASSLEGGGQPQHF. DNA for the CDR3: TGCGCCAGCAGCTTGGAAGGGGGCGGCCAGCCCCAGCATTTT.

The chain is built from TRBV4-2 and TRBJ2-3; 10 nucleotides line up with TRBD2. The junction had 8 bases not matched to a gene; V was cut back by 1 base and J by 1 base. The CDR3 is 18 amino acids. The germline gives CDR1 LGHNA, CDR2 YNFKEQ. This CDR3 is CASSQGSRLAGGTDTQYF. The CDR3 DNA is TGTGCCAGCAGCCAAGGGTCGAGGCTAGCGGGAGGCACAGATACGCAGTATTTT.

The J gene is TRBJ2-1, the V gene TRBV23-1, with 10 bases that match TRBD2. TRBV23-1 is flagged as an ORF with uncertain function. V gave up 3 bases and J gave up 9 bases; unmatched junction bases: 11. The CDR3 has 16 amino acids. DNA for the CDR3: TGCGCCAGCAGTCAGCCCACCGGACTAGCGGAGAGTGAGCAGTTCTTC. It encodes CASSQPTGLAESEQFF.

In its sample, this clone was seen a few times. J is TRBJ2-7 and V is TRBV7-9; 12 nucleotides align to TRBD2. Trimming removed 2 bases from V and 2 bases from J; junction bases left unmatched: 10. Germline lookup yields CDR1 SEHNR and CDR2 FQNEAQ (reference sequence). The CDR3 runs to 18 residues. The CDR3 bases are TGTGCCAGCAGCTTAATGTGGACTAGCGGGATAACGGCCTACGAGCAGTACTTC. Residues: CASSLMWTSGITAYEQYF.

This chain joins TRBV7-3 and TRBJ2-2; D might be TRBD2 (6 bases). The V end lost 3 bases, the J end lost 2 bases, and 10 bases lay between the germline ends. Germline V CDR1 and CDR2: SGHTA, FQGTGA. CDR3 length: 15 amino acids. The CDR3 loop reads CASSFAGTNTGELFF. The CDR3 nucleotides are TGTGCCAGCAGCTTTGCGGGAACTAACACCGGGGAGCTGTTTTTT.

V is TRBV28 and J is TRBJ2-7; TRBD1 agrees at 9 bases. The CDR3 is 14 amino acids. From germline, CDR1 is MDHEN and CDR2 SYDVKM. V shed 6 bases and J 5 bases; nucleotides not matched to a gene: 8. CDR3 sequence: CASSQQGASDEQYF. The CDR3 bases are TGTGCCAGCAGCCAACAGGGGGCATCGGACGAGCAGTACTTC.

This clone was detected ten times or more. This chain links TRBV4-1 with TRBJ2-7; tentative D call: TRBD1 (5 bases). Trimming stripped 1 base from V and 3 bases from J, with 7 bases between. CDR1 MGHRA and CDR2 YSYEKL come from the germline V gene. The CDR3 length is 13 residues. CDR3 residues: CASSQVGLYEQYF. In DNA, the CDR3 is TGCGCCAGCAGCCAAGTGGGGCTCTACGAGCAGTACTTC.

The V call is TRBV19, the J call TRBJ1-1; D ambiguous. The germline CDR1 and CDR2 sequences are LNHDA and SQIVND (reference sequence). The CDR3 is 11 residues long. V shed 6 bases and J shed 5 bases, with 7 bases lying between them. Here the CDR3 DNA reads TGTGCCAGTAGAGTCGGGACTGAAGCTTTCTTT. Protein: CASRVGTEAFF.

The chain recombines TRBV2 with TRBJ1-1; D may be TRBD1 (5 bases). The germline V gene encodes CDR1 SNHLY and CDR2 FYNNEI. The length of the CDR3 is 15 residues. V lost 0 bases and J 4 bases, leaving 12 bases between the germline ends. The CDR3 DNA sequence: TGTGCCAGCAGTGAAGCCTCCCCGGGGGGCACTGAAGCTTTCTTT. The encoded protein is CASSEASPGGTEAFF.

CDR3 residues: CAWSGGHYSNQPQHF. CDR3 bases: TGTGCCTGGAGTGGGGGACATTATAGCAATCAGCCCCAGCATTTT. The V gene is TRBV30, the J gene TRBJ1-5, with D maybe TRBD1 (6 bases). Trimming shortened V by 1 base and J by 0 bases, and 10 bases separated the two germline ends. There are 15 residues in the CDR3. Germline V gene sequence: CDR1 GTSNPN, CDR2 SVGIG (reference sequence).

The chain links TRBV11-2 to TRBJ2-7, with a weak D call TRBD2 (5 bases). Germline V gene sequence: CDR1 SGHAT, CDR2 FQNNGV. This CDR3 has 14 residues. V was cut by 3 bases and J by 2 bases, with 11 bases left in between. CDR3 loop: CASSLPGKPYEQYF. The CDR3 DNA reads TGTGCCAGCAGCTTGCCGGGGAAGCCCTACGAGCAGTACTTC.